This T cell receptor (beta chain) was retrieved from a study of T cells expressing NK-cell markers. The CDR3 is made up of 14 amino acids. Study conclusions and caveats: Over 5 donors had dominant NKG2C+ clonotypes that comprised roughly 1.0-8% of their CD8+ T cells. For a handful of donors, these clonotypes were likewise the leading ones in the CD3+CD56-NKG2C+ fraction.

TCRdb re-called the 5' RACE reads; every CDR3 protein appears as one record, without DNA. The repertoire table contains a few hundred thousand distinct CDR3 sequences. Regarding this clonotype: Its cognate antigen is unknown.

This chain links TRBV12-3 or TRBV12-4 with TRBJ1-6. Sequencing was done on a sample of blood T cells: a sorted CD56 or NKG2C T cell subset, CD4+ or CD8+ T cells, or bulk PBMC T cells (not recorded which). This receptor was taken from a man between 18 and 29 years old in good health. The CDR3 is CASSSDGGKSPLHF.